This entry is about one TCR beta chain. What this receptor recognizes is not known. Base-call qualities are not available, and no considerably larger clone is one nucleotide away. The data originate from a study of blood T cell repertoires in COVID-19 (dated by TCRdb to 2018 to 2021). About the investigation overall: The collaborator samples originated in the United States, Italy and Spain and spanned the acute and convalescent phases of COVID-19. The sample metadata nearly always contained a de-identified subject ID, COVID-19 status, age in years and sex. The prospective study material was composed of cDNA or gDNA derived from T cells, B-cell-depleted T cells, or PBMCs. The samples were drawn from two sources: the first 160 participants of the ongoing ImmuneRACE study, and 1,000 to 1,500 subjects contributed by 6 global collaborators. Where available, HLA class I and class II types were obtained from metadata supplied by the sample provider rather than from assay-based typing. Deeply sampled blood TCRbeta repertoires from subjects exposed to, actively infected with, or recovered from COVID-19 were included in the dataset. The repertoires were released in a freely available public database meant as a resource for research on the immune response to SARS-CoV-2. Study-wide conclusions, independent of this receptor: Clinical and demographic metadata were provided uncurated, with the amount varying by source and participant.

TCRbeta CDR3 regions were amplified from genomic DNA by means of the immunoSEQ Assay, a bias-controlled multiplex PCR. For the original study's pipeline: Within the assay, amplification of reference gene primers was used to estimate how many nucleated cells each sample contained. To quantify the absolute abundance of each unique TCRbeta CDR3 rearrangement, sequence reads were collapsed and filtered. Productive Simpson clonality was computed per sample as the square root of Simpson's diversity index over productive rearrangements. The clones in this table, taken by TCRdb from immuneACCESS, are in-frame only. Not every clone is retained; where verified, under half of the shortfall comes from an unresolved V gene, and the cause of the rest is unknown. That table furnishes V, J and clone size, whereas the DNA furnished D and trimming. In this sample the table shows about 210,000 clones, roughly 85% of which occur a single time. Of the sample, roughly 20% is held by the ten largest clones.

V drops 2 bases and J drops 6 bases, leaving 20 bases in between. The CDR3, from cysteine to phenylalanine, totals 16 residues. The CDR3 DNA has 48 bases and is translated from base 1. Based on the germline V gene, the CDR1 and CDR2 sequences are ENHRY and SYGVKD. Participants in the prospective study were enrolled through a virtual design, were aged about 18 to 90 years, and lived in about two dozen United States geographic areas. To assign participants to cohorts, the prospective study relied on clinical history that participants themselves reported in a screening survey and a study questionnaire. For ImmuneRACE Cohort 3, a participant was defined as recovered based on two consecutive negative NP/OP PCR tests, clearance by a healthcare professional, or resolution of symptoms. Mobile phlebotomists in the prospective study collected whole blood, serum and a nasopharyngeal or oropharyngeal swab from every participant. Additional blood draws and questionnaires over an approximately two-month period could optionally be provided by prospective study participants. Before DNA extraction, blood samples from the prospective study were shipped at room temperature or frozen.

The receptor's source is a middle-aged man who had recovered from COVID-19. Rearrangement joined TRBV10-3 to TRBJ2-7; tentative D gene TRBD2, with 7 bases matching. The sample consisted of PBMCs or T cells enriched from blood (not recorded which). CDR3 protein: CAISEGFGGTGGEQYF. The nucleotides read TGTGCCATCAGTGAGGGCTTCGGGGGCACGGGGGGCGAGCAGTACTTC.